Each of the 17 T cell receptor beta chains below was sequenced from the same sample in a study of cytomegalovirus exposure and HLA in healthy donors. A multiplex PCR was run with 60 Vbeta primers and 13 Jbeta primers. The assay was immunoSEQ multiplex PCR, and TCRdb's table has in-frame clones only and misses some. The sample comprises over 200,000 clones, about two thirds of which are singletons, and around 2.6% rests with the top ten. Input material: PBMCs. These receptors were obtained from a man aged 35 to 55 in good health and CMV-seropositive.

The rearrangement links TRBV7-8 to TRBJ2-3; 14 bases fit TRBD2. V shed 3 bases and J 3 bases; nucleotides not matched to a gene: 11. This CDR3 has 19 amino acids. Germline V gene lookup returns CDR1 SGHVS and CDR2 FQNEAQ. CDR3 region: CASSLGLAGAMTRTDTQYF. Here the CDR3 DNA reads TGTGCCAGCAGCTTGGGACTAGCGGGGGCGATGACGCGAACAGATACGCAGTATTTT.

The chain links TRBV12-5 to TRBJ1-2; D call uncertain. V was pared by 6 bases and J by 6 bases, with 14 bases between. The CDR3 runs 13 residues. The germline CDR1 and CDR2 sequences are LGHNT and FRNRAP. CDR3 loop: CASGREGYDGYTF. CDR3 in DNA: TGTGCTAGTGGCCGGGAAGGTTATGATGGCTACACCTTC.

This clone was recorded only once. This sequence joins TRBV4-2 and TRBJ2-1; TRBD2 matches 8 bases. The CDR3 covers 13 residues. Germline trimming cut 0 bases from V and 12 bases from J; bases unmatched to any gene: 4. The germline V gene has CDR1 LGHNA and CDR2 YNFKEQ. The CDR3 nucleotides read TGTGCCAGCAGCCAAGACGGGGGGGCCGCGCAGTTCTTC. This sequence encodes CASSQDGGAAQFF.

This chain links TRBV5-5 with TRBJ2-5, with no clear D. The DNA end is a closer match to TRBJ2-7, so the J assignment may be wrong. CDR1 is SGHKS and CDR2 is YYEKEE in the germline V gene (reference sequence). The CDR3 runs to 13 residues. CDR3 residues: CASSLPVSYEQYF. The CDR3 coding sequence is TGTGCCAGCAGCCTGCCGGTTTCCTACGAGCAGTACTTC.

This chain links TRBV21-1 with TRBJ2-5; whether TRBD1, the table's D call, matches the DNA was not checked. TRBV21-1 is labeled a pseudogene. The CDR3 extends over 14 amino acids. CDR3 sequence reads: CASSMRTGEETQYF. The DNA of the CDR3 is TGTGCCAGCAGCATGAGGACAGGGGAAGAGACCCAGTACTTC.

The chain recombines TRBV5-6 with TRBJ2-4; tentatively, D is TRBD2 (5 bases). The CDR3 spans 12 residues. Trimming left V 2 bases short and J 9 bases short, with 9 bases between. Germline assignment: CDR1 SGHDT and CDR2 YYEEEE. The CDR3 is CASSLPSGIQYF. The CDR3 region has the DNA TGTGCCAGCAGCTTACCAAGCGGCATTCAGTACTTC.

The J gene is TRBJ2-5, the V gene TRBV5-1; 8 bases line up with TRBD1. The V and J ends lost 2 bases and 4 bases, in that order; junction bases with no gene match: 7. This CDR3 is built from 15 residues. Germline V gives CDR1 SGHRS, CDR2 YFSETQ. The CDR3 region has the DNA TGCGCCAGCAGCTTTTCAGGGGGCGAAGCAGAGACCCAGTACTTC. Its translation is CASSFSGGEAETQYF.

The rearrangement joins TRBV18 to TRBJ1-5, with a tentative D call TRBD1 (5 bases). Trimming pared 4 bases from V and 3 bases from J, leaving 13 bases between. Germline V gives CDR1 KGHSH, CDR2 LQKENI. The CDR3 covers 15 residues. CDR3: CASSQGRQLNQPQHF. The CDR3 bases are TGTGCCAGCTCACAGGGGAGGCAGCTCAATCAGCCCCAGCATTTT. Filled out from reference TRBV18 and TRBJ1-5, the complete variable domain reads NAGVMQNPRHLVRRRGQEARLRCSPMKGHSHVYWYRQLPEEGLKFMVYLQKENIIDESGMPKERFSAEFPKEGPSILRIQQVVRGDSAAYFCASSQGRQLNQPQHFGDGTRLSIL.

The chain recombines TRBV2 with TRBJ1-4; D is perhaps TRBD1 (5 bases). V was shortened by 3 bases and J by 4 bases, with 9 bases between the two germline ends. The CDR3 covers 14 residues. The germline V gene encodes CDR1 SNHLY and CDR2 FYNNEI. DNA for the CDR3: TGTGCCAGCAGTGACGGGGGATTTAATGAAAAACTGTTTTTT. Its translation: CASSDGGFNEKLFF.

This chain links TRBV6-1 with TRBJ2-7, with 8 bases matching TRBD2. Per germline, CDR1 MNHNS and CDR2 SASEGT. The CDR3 spans 15 residues. With V trimmed by 8 bases and J by 2 bases, 11 bases remained unmatched. CDR3 loop: CASPPGGVPPYEQYF. The CDR3 nucleotides are TGTGCCAGCCCACCCGGGGGGGTCCCACCCTACGAGCAGTACTTC.

The chain has TRBV7-2 and TRBJ2-3, with a possible D match to TRBD1 (6 bases). Trimming removed 4 bases at V and 1 base at J, with 12 bases between. The CDR3 has 15 amino acids. Germline V gene lookup returns CDR1 SGHTA and CDR2 FQGNSA. The CDR3 DNA sequence: TGTGCCAGCAGCTCGACAGGAACTCGCACAGATACGCAGTATTTT. Translating it yields CASSSTGTRTDTQYF.

In its sample, this clone was seen a few times. V is TRBV5-4 and J is TRBJ2-2; 8 bases agree with TRBD2. The CDR3 spans 14 residues. V shed 4 bases and J 7 bases; nucleotides not matched to a gene: 6. CDR1 and CDR2 from the germline V gene are SGHNT and YYREEE (reference sequence). CDR3 residues: CASSVGGVDGELFF. The CDR3 DNA follows: TGTGCCAGCAGCGTCGGGGGGGTAGACGGGGAGCTGTTTTTT. The full variable domain, in which reference TRBV5-4 and TRBJ2-2 provide the parts outside the CDR3, is ETGVTQSPTHLIKTRGQQVTLRCSSQSGHNTVSWYQQALGQGPQFIFQYYREEENGRGNFPPRFSGLQFPNYSSELNVNALELDDSALYLCASSVGGVDGELFFGEGSRLTVL.

The chain links TRBV5-1 to TRBJ2-2, with 7 bases that match TRBD1. The ends lost 6 bases at V and 4 bases at J; junction bases unmatched: 6. CDR1 is SGHRS and CDR2 is YFSETQ in the germline V gene. The CDR3 is 14 residues long. This CDR3 reads CASNRDRTTGELFF. The DNA of the CDR3 is TGCGCCAGCAACCGGGACAGAACCACCGGGGAGCTGTTTTTT.

The J gene is TRBJ1-2, the V gene TRBV7-6; 8 bases are a match to TRBD1. Unmatched junction bases numbered 7, after V lost 3 bases and J lost 4 bases. CDR3 length: 15 amino acids. Germline CDR1 reads SGHVS; CDR2 reads FNYEAQ. CDR3 sequence reads: CASSLYRGGVYGYTF. The CDR3 nucleotides read TGTGCCAGCAGCTTGTACAGGGGGGGGGTCTATGGCTACACCTTC.

This chain uses TRBV6-1 with TRBJ1-4; maybe TRBD1 (5 bases). The CDR3 length is 14 residues. Germline V lookup: CDR1 MNHNS, CDR2 SASEGT. Between the trimmed V and J ends, which lost 8 bases and 5 bases, there was a span of 15 bases. The CDR3 DNA sequence: TGTGCCAGCCATGACAGATTATTGAATGAAAAACTGTTTTTT. Translation gives CASHDRLLNEKLFF.

This sequence joins TRBV28 and TRBJ2-7; 9 bases match TRBD1. The germline gives CDR1 MDHEN, CDR2 SYDVKM. V dropped 4 bases and J dropped 2; count of bases not matched to a gene: 3. This CDR3 is built from 14 residues. This chain's CDR3 is CASSWTGVTYEQYF. The CDR3 region has the DNA TGTGCCAGCAGTTGGACAGGGGTTACCTACGAGCAGTACTTC.

This chain uses TRBV5-1 with TRBJ1-3; D possibly corresponds to TRBD1 (6 bases). CDR3 size: 15 residues. V was pared by 2 bases and J by 0 bases, with 9 bases between. Germline CDR1 SGHRS, CDR2 YFSETQ. CDR3 sequence (DNA): TGCGCCAGCAGCTTCGGACAGAGCTCTGGAAACACCATATATTTT. It translates to CASSFGQSSGNTIYF.